This is a list of T cell receptor beta chains from one sample in a study of T-cell reconstitution after alpha-beta-depleted transplantation in children. In TCRdb, the PCR reads were re-called with MiXCR into one record per CDR3 protein. The sample lists approximately 510,000 distinct CDR3 sequences, around 17% occurring once. Sample: PBMCs from the stem cell graft donor, taken from the stem cell graft. Receptor source: a human donor who donated a stem cell graft to a child with acute lymphoblastic leukemia. The CDR3 runs from the conserved cysteine through the conserved F or W. D genes are given only for firm matches. Clone size, where shown, is once, few, many, or a class for clones that have expanded.

clone_size	v_call	d_call	j_call	cdr3_aa	cdr3_nt
.	TRBV10-1	.	TRBJ2-2	CASSESGRPNPNTGELFF	TGCGCCAGCAGTGAGTCCGGACGCCCGAACCCGAACACCGGGGAGCTGTTTTTT
few	TRBV10-3	TRBD2	TRBJ2-2	CAIINSLAGRDTGELFF	TGTGCCATCATCAATTCACTAGCGGGGCGGGACACCGGGGAGCTGTTTTTT
few	TRBV5-1	.	TRBJ2-7	CASSLGDVTYEQYF	TGCGCCAGCAGCTTGGGGGACGTTACCTACGAGCAGTACTTC
.	TRBV6-1	.	TRBJ2-7	CASSIGWGDYEQYF	TGTGCCAGCAGCATAGGGTGGGGAGACTACGAGCAGTACTTC
.	TRBV12-3/TRBV12-4	TRBD2	TRBJ2-1	CASRGTSGNHEQFF	TGTGCCAGCAGGGGGACTAGCGGGAACCATGAGCAGTTCTTC
.	TRBV14	.	TRBJ2-1	CASRAISGGSSYNEQFF	TGTGCCAGCAGGGCTATTAGCGGAGGGAGCTCCTACAATGAGCAGTTCTTC
few	TRBV19	TRBD1	TRBJ2-1	CASSADRGRHYNEQFF	TGTGCCAGTAGTGCCGACAGGGGGAGGCACTACAATGAGCAGTTCTTC
few	TRBV7-8	.	TRBJ2-1	CASSLEERGVTEYNEQFF	TGTGCCAGCAGCTTAGAGGAAAGGGGGGTGACTGAATACAATGAGCAGTTCTTC
.	TRBV5-1	.	TRBJ2-2	CASSLAVSQGGELFF	TGCGCCAGCAGCTTGGCCGTCAGCCAGGGCGGGGAGCTGTTTTTT
many	TRBV19	TRBD2	TRBJ2-7	CASSPSSGSSYEQYF	TGTGCCAGTAGTCCATCTAGCGGGAGTTCCTACGAGCAGTACTTC
.	TRBV24-1	TRBD2	TRBJ2-3	CATSVSGSRTDTQYF	TGTGCCACCAGTGTTAGCGGGAGTCGGACAGATACGCAGTATTTT
.	TRBV6-6	.	TRBJ1-5	CASSYPNDQPQHF	TGTGCCAGCAGTTACCCTAATGATCAGCCCCAGCATTTT
.	TRBV6-1	.	TRBJ2-2	CASSLGAQGTGELFF	TGTGCCAGCAGCCTAGGGGCTCAAGGCACCGGGGAGCTGTTTTTT
.	TRBV27	.	TRBJ1-1	CASSPTRIRTEAFF	TGTGCCAGCAGCCCAACGCGGATACGCACTGAAGCTTTCTTT
few	TRBV4-1	.	TRBJ2-3	CASSQAGSRPSTDTQYF	TGCGCCAGCAGCCAAGCCGGCAGTCGGCCAAGCACAGATACGCAGTATTTT
few	TRBV29-1	.	TRBJ2-2	CSVEPLANTGELFF	TGCAGCGTTGAACCTCTGGCGAACACCGGGGAGCTGTTTTTT
few	TRBV27	TRBD2	TRBJ2-1	CASSFFLAEHSPVNEQFF	TGTGCCAGCAGTTTTTTTCTAGCGGAGCACTCTCCGGTGAATGAGCAGTTCTTC
.	TRBV4-1	.	TRBJ2-7	CASSQGPAGDEQYF	TGCGCCAGCAGCCAAGGTCCGGCAGGGGACGAGCAGTACTTC
.	TRBV6-5	.	TRBJ1-2	CASSYGSGASGYTF	TGTGCCAGCAGTTACGGGTCAGGGGCGAGTGGCTACACCTTC
many	TRBV29-1	TRBD2	TRBJ2-3	CSVAGLAGGSPDTQYF	TGCAGCGTTGCGGGACTAGCGGGAGGGAGCCCAGATACGCAGTATTTT
few	TRBV19	TRBD2	TRBJ2-1	CASREVAGAYNEQFF	TGTGCCAGTAGGGAGGTAGCGGGGGCCTACAATGAGCAGTTCTTC
.	TRBV5-6	.	TRBJ2-1	CASSLELALHGNEQFF	TGTGCCAGCAGCTTGGAGCTAGCCCTCCATGGGAATGAGCAGTTCTTC
.	TRBV24-1	TRBD1	TRBJ2-7	CATSDQGQGAHEQYF	TGTGCCACCAGTGACCAAGGACAGGGCGCCCACGAGCAGTACTTC
.	TRBV19	.	TRBJ2-3	CASSTTTGGVADTQYF	TGTGCCAGTAGTACGACGACAGGCGGGGTCGCAGATACGCAGTATTTT
.	TRBV13	.	TRBJ2-7	CASSLGGGDLYEQYF	TGTGCCAGCAGCTTAGGTGGGGGCGATCTCTACGAGCAGTACTTC
few	TRBV29-1	TRBD1	TRBJ2-2	CSALTGLGTGELFF	TGCAGCGCCTTGACAGGGCTGGGCACCGGGGAGCTGTTTTTT
few	TRBV18	TRBD2	TRBJ2-1	CASSPLLLESGGREGYNEQFF	TGTGCCAGCTCACCGCTGCTACTTGAGTCTGGCGGGCGGGAGGGCTACAATGAGCAGTTCTTC